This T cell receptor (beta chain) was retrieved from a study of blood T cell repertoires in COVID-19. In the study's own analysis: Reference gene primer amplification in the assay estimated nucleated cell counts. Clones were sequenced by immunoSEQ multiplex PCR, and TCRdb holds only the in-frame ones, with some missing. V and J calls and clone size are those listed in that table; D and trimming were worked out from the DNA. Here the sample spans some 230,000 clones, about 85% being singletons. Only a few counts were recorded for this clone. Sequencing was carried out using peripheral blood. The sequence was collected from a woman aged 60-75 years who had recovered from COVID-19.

CDR3 residues: CASRDYRGANTEAFF. The CDR3 DNA follows: TGTGCCAGCAGGGATTACAGGGGTGCGAACACTGAAGCTTTCTTT. The chain is built from TRBV27 and TRBJ1-1; TRBD1 aligns across 7 bases. CDR3 length: 15 residues. Germline V gives CDR1 MNHEY, CDR2 SMNVEV (reference sequence). The V gene end was trimmed by 6 bases and the J gene end by 1 base; junction bases not matched to a gene: 8.